Each of the 8 T cell receptor beta chains below was sequenced from the same sample in a study of T cell clonality in common variable immunodeficiency. TCRdb's copy holds only in-frame clones and misses some; the assay was immunoSEQ multiplex PCR. The sample holds tens of thousands of clones, and no clone turns up only once. The sample was peripheral blood mononuclear cells. The source is a person aged 18 to 70 in good health.

This clone was observed at least ten times. The read halts 3 residues ahead of the CDR3 end, with the missing end drawn from the germline J gene. V gene TRBV10-3 combines with J gene TRBJ2-3; 8 bases match TRBD2. The CDR3 covers 14 residues. The germline V gene encodes CDR1 ENHRY and CDR2 SYGVKD. After removal of 7 bases from V and 8 bases from J, the junction contained 11 bases not matched to a gene. The CDR3: CAITGGARNPTQYF. CDR3 bases read: TGTGCCATCACGGGGGGGGCCCGAAATCCTACG.

This clone was seen ten or more times. The read halts 3 residues ahead of the CDR3 end, with the missing end drawn from the germline J gene. V usage is TRBV2 and J usage is TRBJ2-7; 12 bases fit TRBD2. Trimming cost V 8 bases and J 3 bases; bases outside gene matches: 2. The CDR3 spans 13 residues. Germline CDR1 SNHLY, CDR2 FYNNEI. The CDR3 DNA, read in part, is TGTGCCAGCCGGACTAGCGGGATCTACGAG. Its protein product is CASRTSGIYE. The CDR3 in full is CASRTSGIYEQYF.

This clone has just a few counts. The CDR3 end falls 3 residues outside the read, so it is completed with the germline J gene. The rearrangement links TRBV5-1 to TRBJ2-7; D remains unclear. From germline, CDR1 is SGHRS and CDR2 YFSETQ. The V and J ends lost 0 bases and 2 bases respectively, with 12 bases between them. CDR3 length: 15 residues. CDR3 residues: CASSLEDSRTYEQYF. The DNA read from the CDR3 is TGCGCCAGCAGCTTGGAAGACTCCAGAACCTACGAG.

At least ten counts were recorded for this clone. The sequenced CDR3 bases are TGTGCCAGCGAATCGCAACTCTCCTACGAG. It codes for CASESQLSYE. The full CDR3 sequence reads CASESQLSYEQYF. J is TRBJ2-7 and V is TRBV6-2 or TRBV6-3; D remains unclear. The CDR3 is cut off 3 residues early in the read; its end comes from the germline J gene. The CDR3 sequence is 13 residues long. Trimming cost V 8 bases and J 0 bases, with 11 bases left between them. CDR1 is MNHEY, CDR2 SVGEGT, per germline.

Ten or more counts support this clone. The CDR3 end lies 3 residues beyond the end of the read and is filled in from the germline J gene. The chain couples TRBV14 to TRBJ2-7; no firm D call. The ends were cut back, 0 bases at V and 2 bases at J, with 8 bases in the middle. The germline V gene has CDR1 SGHDN and CDR2 FVKESK. The CDR3 is 14 amino acids. CDR3 sequence reads: CASSQDGPTYEQYF. CDR3 bases read: TGTGCCAGCAGCCAAGATGGGCCAACCTACGAG.

Only a few counts were recorded for this clone. From the germline J gene comes the end of the CDR3, since the read stops 3 residues before it. This sequence joins TRBV5-1 and TRBJ2-5; TRBD2 matches at 14 bases. J lost 3 bases, V lost 0 bases, and 4 bases had no gene match. CDR3 length: 17 residues. CDR1 is SGHRS and CDR2 is YFSETQ in the germline V gene. The CDR3 sequence: CASSLAGLAGGKETQYF. CDR3 bases read: TGCGCCAGCAGCTTGGCCGGACTAGCGGGGGGTAAAGAGACC.

Many counts were recorded for this clone. The read ends 3 residues early relative to the CDR3; the germline J gene fills the gap. V gene TRBV19 combines with J gene TRBJ1-1, with 9 bases lining up with TRBD1. CDR1 and CDR2 (germline): LNHDA, SQIVND (reference sequence). This CDR3 has 14 residues. The trim removed 7 bases at V and 5 bases at J, leaving 8 bases unmatched. The sequenced CDR3 bases are TGTGCCAGTACCCTTGGGACAGGGAGGACTGAA. Amino acid sequence: CASTLGTGRTE. The whole CDR3 is CASTLGTGRTEAFF.

This clone was recorded at least ten times. The read comes to an end 3 residues before the CDR3 does, leaving the germline J gene to fill in the end. The rearrangement uses TRBV19 and TRBJ2-6; D unresolved. The CDR3 is 14 amino acids. Trimming pared 7 bases from V and 4 bases from J, leaving 11 bases between. Germline V CDR1 and CDR2: LNHDA, SQIVND (reference sequence). CDR3 sequence: CASKSGRGANVLTF. The covered CDR3 bases are TGTGCCAGTAAATCAGGAAGAGGGGCCAACGTC.